This T cell receptor (beta chain) was documented in a study of T cells in Graves' hyperthyroidism and ophthalmopathy. The TCR beta CDR3 regions underwent amplification using RNA transcripts as the source. HTBI primers drove first-round RT-PCR of the TCR CDR3. TCRdb ran MiXCR on the multiplex PCR reads and lists one entry per CDR3 protein. Of under 350,000 distinct CDR3 sequences listed, about 18% are singletons. This clonotype was counted ten times or more. The receptor was isolated from a woman in her fifties or sixties with Graves' ophthalmopathy. What was sequenced was blood.

CDR3 protein: CASSLGLRQDGYTF. The CDR3 DNA follows: TGCGCCAGCAGCTTGGGGCTTCGTCAGGATGGCTACACCTTC. The V gene is TRBV5-1, the J gene TRBJ1-2; no clear D. Trimming took off 0 bases at V and 6 bases at J, with 12 bases between the two ends. This CDR3 is 14 amino acids long. Germline CDR1 and CDR2: SGHRS and YFSETQ.